The TCR beta chain under discussion was sequenced for a study of T cells in localized non-small cell lung cancer. Measured with immunoSEQ multiplex PCR; TCRdb has only the in-frame clones, and not every one. The table records 55,000 to 65,000 clones, 85% to 90% of them present only once. Whole-study results and caveats: Higher blood T cell density tracked longer overall survival.

Germline lookup yields CDR1 MNHNY and CDR2 SVGAGI (reference sequence). There are 14 residues in the CDR3. A word on this clone: Its target is not known.

Sequencing was performed on peripheral blood, taken before any cancer treatment. This TCR was recovered from a man between 40 and 75 years old with stage I squamous cell lung carcinoma. The chain carries TRBV6-6 and TRBJ2-5; D tentatively fits TRBD1 or TRBD2 (5 bases each). The DNA matches TRBJ2-7 better at its end, which makes the J call doubtful. The CDR3 bases are TGTGCCAGCAGGACCGGGACCATCTCCTACGAGCAGTACTTC. Encoded protein: CASRTGTISYEQYF.